The 15 T cell receptor beta chains in this list originate from one sample, sequenced in a study of blood T cell repertoires in COVID-19. This table comes from immunoSEQ multiplex PCR, and its TCRdb copy is limited to in-frame clones, with some not included. The top ten hold 5% to 6.5% of the sample, which has fewer than 250,000 clones, about four fifths seen once. Source material: peripheral blood. The receptors were sampled from a woman in her sixties or seventies with active or convalescent COVID-19.

This clone has more than one count but fewer than ten. The V gene is TRBV5-1, the J gene TRBJ2-1, with D tentatively TRBD2 (5 bases). In germline, CDR1 is SGHRS, CDR2 YFSETQ. This CDR3 has 15 residues. V lost 2 bases and J lost 6, with 15 bases in between. The CDR3 is CASSLVGGPVNEQFF. CDR3 DNA sequence: TGCGCCAGCAGCTTAGTAGGCGGGCCGGTCAATGAGCAGTTCTTC.

V usage is TRBV28 and J usage is TRBJ2-7; 12 bases agree with TRBD1. Trimming took 6 bases from V and 7 from J; bases not matched to a gene: 10. This CDR3 comprises 15 residues. Germline CDR1 MDHEN, CDR2 SYDVKM. In DNA form, the CDR3 reads TGTGCCAGCAGGATTGAGGGGACAGGGGGCTTAGAGCAGTACTTC. It codes for CASRIEGTGGLEQYF.

This clone was detected only once. V is TRBV5-4 and J is TRBJ1-6; 8 positions agree with TRBD1. V trimming: 4 bases; J trimming: 3 bases; junction bases outside the gene matches: 9. This CDR3 comprises 17 residues. The germline gives CDR1 SGHNT, CDR2 YYREEE (reference sequence). CDR3 region: CASSRGTGALYNSPLHF. The DNA of the CDR3 is TGTGCCAGCAGCCGTGGGACAGGAGCCCTCTATAATTCACCCCTCCACTTT.

The chain combines TRBV3-1 (or the pseudogene TRBV3-2) with TRBJ1-1, with D uncertain. This CDR3 comprises 14 residues. Germline loops: CDR1 LGHDT, CDR2 YNNKEL (reference sequence). V was cut by 7 bases and J by 2 bases, with 14 bases left in between. The CDR3 sequence is CASIRGRPNTEAFF. DNA of the CDR3: TGTGCCAGCATTCGAGGGCGCCCAAACACTGAAGCTTTCTTT.

Only one count was recorded for this clone. The genes are TRBV7-9 and TRBJ1-3, with D uncertain. The CDR3 covers 16 residues. The V gene lost 3 bases and the J gene lost 0 bases, with 12 bases spanning the gap. Germline CDR1 is SEHNR and CDR2 is FQNEAQ (reference sequence). As DNA, the CDR3 is TGTGCCAGCAGCTTTAGGAGACCTTTCTCTGGAAACACCATATATTTT. Its translation: CASSFRRPFSGNTIYF.

The chain recombines TRBV5-4 with TRBJ2-2, with 8 nucleotides matching TRBD2. Trimming took 3 bases from V and 1 from J; bases not matched to a gene: 5. Germline CDR1 SGHNT, CDR2 YYREEE (reference sequence). The CDR3 covers 16 residues. The CDR3 loop reads CASSYSGLENTGELFF. CDR3 DNA: TGTGCCAGCAGCTACTCGGGACTAGAGAACACCGGGGAGCTGTTTTTT.

The rearrangement links TRBV5-1 to TRBJ1-1; D unresolved. V was shortened by 0 bases and J by 3 bases, with 9 bases between the two germline ends. CDR3 length: 14 residues. Looked up from germline, CDR1 is SGHRS and CDR2 is YFSETQ. DNA for the CDR3: TGCGCCAGCAGCTTGGCGGAGGTGGACACTGAAGCTTTCTTT. It translates to CASSLAEVDTEAFF.

This sequence joins TRBV7-2 and TRBJ2-7; tentative D call: TRBD2 (5 bases). The CDR3 loop spans 14 amino acids. The germline V and J ends were trimmed by 5 bases and 0 bases, with 11 bases remaining between them. Germline V CDR1 and CDR2: SGHTA, FQGNSA. The CDR3 DNA reads as TGTGCCAGCAGCGCTAGCAGAAGCTCCTACGAGCAGTACTTC. The encoded protein is CASSASRSSYEQYF.

The chain recombines TRBV12-2 with TRBJ2-3; the D call in the table, TRBD1, was not verified against the DNA. TRBV12-2 is annotated as a pseudogene. The CDR3 extends over 16 amino acids. CDR3 in amino acids: CASRSVAWPSTDTQYF. The CDR3 DNA reads TGTGCAAGTCGCTCTGTCGCATGGCCTAGCACAGATACGCAGTATTTT.

This clone has only a few counts. This sequence joins TRBV30 and TRBJ2-7, with 8 bases aligning to TRBD2. Unmatched junction bases numbered 4, after V lost 6 bases and J lost 3 bases. CDR3 length equals 12 residues. In germline, CDR1 is GTSNPN, CDR2 SVGIG (reference sequence). The CDR3 region is CACLSGSYEQYF. CDR3 DNA sequence: TGTGCCTGCCTCAGCGGGAGCTACGAGCAGTACTTC.

The chain joins TRBV5-1 to TRBJ2-3, with 11 bases aligning to TRBD2. Losses at the gene ends were 0 bases for V and 5 bases for J; bases not matched to a gene: 2. This CDR3 is built from 15 residues. Per germline, CDR1 SGHRS and CDR2 YFSETQ. As DNA, the CDR3 is TGCGCCAGCAGCTTGGGACTAGCGGGATTAGATACGCAGTATTTT. It translates to CASSLGLAGLDTQYF.

This chain uses TRBV27 with TRBJ1-5; 12 positions match TRBD1. Germline V gene data show CDR1 as MNHEY and CDR2 as SMNVEV (reference sequence). V gave up 2 bases and J gave up 6 bases; unmatched junction bases: 2. CDR3 length: 15 amino acids. CDR3: CASSLGTGGGQPQHF. In nucleotides, the CDR3 is TGTGCCAGCAGTTTAGGGACAGGGGGCGGTCAGCCCCAGCATTTT.

This clone came up once. V gene TRBV24-1 combines with J gene TRBJ2-1; a possible D gene is TRBD1 (6 bases). CDR1 is KGHDR, CDR2 SFDVKD, per germline. This CDR3 is built from 17 residues. V lost 0 bases to trimming and J lost 0 bases, with 11 bases between them. The DNA of the CDR3 is TGTGCCACCAGTGATTTGGCGGAGGACAGCTCCTACAATGAGCAGTTCTTC. Translating gives CATSDLAEDSSYNEQFF.

The chain couples TRBV6-1 to TRBJ1-5; no clear D gene. Trimming took 3 bases from V and 4 from J, leaving 10 bases between them. Germline CDR1 is MNHNS and CDR2 is SASEGT. CDR3 length equals 14 residues. The CDR3 reads CASSDRVNNQPQHF. CDR3 bases: TGTGCCAGCAGTGACCGGGTAAATAATCAGCCCCAGCATTTT.

The chain combines TRBV4-2 with TRBJ2-7; 7 nucleotides line up with TRBD1. Germline V gives CDR1 LGHNA, CDR2 YNFKEQ. The CDR3 is 14 residues long. The ends lost 2 bases at V and 2 bases at J; junction bases unmatched: 3. In DNA, the CDR3 is TGTGCCAGCAGCCAAAGACAGGGTCCCTACGAGCAGTACTTC. This translates into CASSQRQGPYEQYF.